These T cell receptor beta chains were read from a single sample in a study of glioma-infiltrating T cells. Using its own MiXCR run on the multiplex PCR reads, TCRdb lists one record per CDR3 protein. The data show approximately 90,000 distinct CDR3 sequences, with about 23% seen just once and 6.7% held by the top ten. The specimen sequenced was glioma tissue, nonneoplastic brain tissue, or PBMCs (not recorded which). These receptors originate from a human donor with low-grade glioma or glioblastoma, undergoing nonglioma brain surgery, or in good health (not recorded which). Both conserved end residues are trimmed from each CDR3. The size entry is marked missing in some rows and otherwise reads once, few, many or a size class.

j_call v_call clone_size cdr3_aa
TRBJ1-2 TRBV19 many ASSPPRRINYGYT
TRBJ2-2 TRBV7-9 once ASSLTGMLTGELF
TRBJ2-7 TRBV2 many ASGGDYYEQY
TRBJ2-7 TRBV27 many ASSQQGVYEQY
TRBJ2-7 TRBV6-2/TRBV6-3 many ASSYGGGPYEQY
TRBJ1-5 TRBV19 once ASSIDPRASKQGQPQH
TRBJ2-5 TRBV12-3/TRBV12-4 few ASRPRTGGWETQY
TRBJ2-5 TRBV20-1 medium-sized SVSGMYQETQY
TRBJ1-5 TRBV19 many ASSMVRDQPQH
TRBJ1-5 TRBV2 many ASSVEQFSNQPQH
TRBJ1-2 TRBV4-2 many ASSQGTGQDYGYT
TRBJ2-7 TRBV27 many ASSLPGQAEYEQY
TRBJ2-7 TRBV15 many ATSRTGSITYEQY
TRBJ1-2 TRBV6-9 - ASSLVPTGEGYT
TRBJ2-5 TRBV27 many ASSVTSEGGETQY
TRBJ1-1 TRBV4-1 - ASSQERGPVDTEAS
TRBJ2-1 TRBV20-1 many SAPEREKLDEQF
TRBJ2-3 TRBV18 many ASSLSGGDTQY
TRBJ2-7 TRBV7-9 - ASSTRQGLSDEQY
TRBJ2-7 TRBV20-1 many SVPTSVNYEQY
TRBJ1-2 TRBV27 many ASRAGTVNNYGYT
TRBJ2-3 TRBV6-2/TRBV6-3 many ASSSDRRGTQY
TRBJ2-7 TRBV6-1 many ASMDRGYEQY
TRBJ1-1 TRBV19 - ASSAGQGGKTEAF
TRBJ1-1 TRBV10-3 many AIREGQQNTEAF
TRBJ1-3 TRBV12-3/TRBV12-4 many ASSLGVVDGNTIY
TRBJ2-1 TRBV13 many ASSLGGGTGDEQF
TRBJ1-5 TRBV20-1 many SASGTGGNQPQH
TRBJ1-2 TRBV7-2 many ASSLEGNRGYGYT
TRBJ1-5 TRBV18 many ASSPWMGSGDNQPQH
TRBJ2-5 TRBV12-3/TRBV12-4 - ASSLIGSPQETQY
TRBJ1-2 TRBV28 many ASITGDYGYT
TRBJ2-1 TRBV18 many ASSRGITNSNEQF
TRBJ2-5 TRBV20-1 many SAREMTSVY
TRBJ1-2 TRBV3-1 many ASSLGRANYGYT
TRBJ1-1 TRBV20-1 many RTQGGTEAF
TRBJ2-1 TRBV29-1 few SVRGQTGVNEQF
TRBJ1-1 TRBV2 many ASSFMGIAEAF
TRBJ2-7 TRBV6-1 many ASTALGLAGEWMSYEQY
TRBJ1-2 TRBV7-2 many ASSFIPRGSNYGYT
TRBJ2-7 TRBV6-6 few ASSSRTGTDEQY
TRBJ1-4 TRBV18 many ASSPYDTNGEPEKLF
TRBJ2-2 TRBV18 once GSSLLPGLQNPNTGELF
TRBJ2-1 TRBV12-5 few ASGLEGRLNEQF
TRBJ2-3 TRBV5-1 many ASTGSVTQY
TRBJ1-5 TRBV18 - ASSPGDRTNQPQH
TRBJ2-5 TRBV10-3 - AIGATGQVTQY
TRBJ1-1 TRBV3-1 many ASSQPGRVNTEAF
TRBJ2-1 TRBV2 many ATQGGLAAINEQF
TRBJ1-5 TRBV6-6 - ASSYSTGRNQPQR
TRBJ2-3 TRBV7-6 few ASSLAPGRDTQY
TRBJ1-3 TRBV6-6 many ASSYSNRPSGNTIY
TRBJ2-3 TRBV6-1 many ASRPNLASGDVDTQY
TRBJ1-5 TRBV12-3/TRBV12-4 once ASSLDGYGNQPQH